This T cell receptor (beta chain) was captured by sequencing in a study of T-cell reconstitution after alpha-beta-depleted transplantation in children. The authors prepared the TCRbeta library with unique molecular identifiers. Using its own MiXCR run on the PCR reads, TCRdb lists one record per CDR3 protein. The repertoire holds 700,000 or so distinct CDR3 sequences, with less than 15% as singletons. The CDR3 is 17 residues long. The V and J ends lost 4 bases and 1 base, in that order; junction bases with no gene match: 9. The V gene's germline CDR1 is SGHRS and CDR2 YFSETQ. The study, taken as a whole, reports: Where alpha-beta T cells came from about two months after transplant was reportedly several hundred expanded graft clones. For some patients, TCRbeta diversity was high at day 60 because of recipient T cells and thymic progenitors that survived. One year after transplant, T-cell counts and diversity came mostly from newly produced T cells.

This clonotype was seen ten or more times. Its antigen is undetermined. The TCR sequence derives from a girl aged 2-10 years with congenital amegakaryocytic thrombocytopenia, due to receive a stem cell transplant. The chain joins TRBV5-1 to TRBJ2-3, with 10 nucleotides matching TRBD2. The input for sequencing was PBMCs, taken before TCRalphabeta/CD19-depleted stem cell transplant. The CDR3 DNA is TGCGCCAGCAGCAATAACCCCGGGACTAGCGGCACAGATACGCAGTATTTT. This translates into CASSNNPGTSGTDTQYF.